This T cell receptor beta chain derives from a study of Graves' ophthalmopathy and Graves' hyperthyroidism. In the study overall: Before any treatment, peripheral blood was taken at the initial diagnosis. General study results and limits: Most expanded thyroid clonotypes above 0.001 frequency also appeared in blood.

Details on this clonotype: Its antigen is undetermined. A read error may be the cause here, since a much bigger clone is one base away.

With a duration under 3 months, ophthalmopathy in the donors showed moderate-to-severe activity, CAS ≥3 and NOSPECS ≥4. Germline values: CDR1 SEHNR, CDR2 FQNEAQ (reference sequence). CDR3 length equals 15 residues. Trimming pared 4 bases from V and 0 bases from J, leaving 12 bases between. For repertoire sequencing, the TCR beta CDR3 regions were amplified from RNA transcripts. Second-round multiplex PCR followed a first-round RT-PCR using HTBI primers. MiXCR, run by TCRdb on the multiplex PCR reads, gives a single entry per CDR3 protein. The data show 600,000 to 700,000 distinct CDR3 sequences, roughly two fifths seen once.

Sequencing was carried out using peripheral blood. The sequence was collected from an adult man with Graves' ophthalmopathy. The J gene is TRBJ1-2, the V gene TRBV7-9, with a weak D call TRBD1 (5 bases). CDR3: CASSSWTLTNYGYTF. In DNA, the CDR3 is TGTGCCAGCAGCTCGTGGACACTGACTAACTATGGCTACACCTTC.